Shown below are 32 T cell receptor beta chains from a single sample sequenced in a study of OX40 agonist ivuxolimab in advanced cancers. Produced via immunoSEQ multiplex PCR; TCRdb's table is partial and in-frame only. The data contain around 15,000 clones, 80% to 90% of them singletons. The sample consisted of CD4+ or CD8+ T cells sorted from blood, taken in a trial of the OX40 agonist ivuxolimab. The receptor set was obtained from an adult with an advanced solid tumor such as melanoma, head and neck, liver or kidney cancer.

The chain links TRBV6-1 to TRBJ2-7; D call uncertain. V was trimmed by 4 bases and J by 3 bases, leaving 10 bases between them. This CDR3 has 13 amino acids. Germline values: CDR1 MNHNS, CDR2 SASEGT. CDR3 in DNA: TGTGCCAGCAGTGGGGGATTTGGCTACGAGCAGTACTTC. Translated, it gives CASSGGFGYEQYF.

V gene TRBV29-1 combines with J gene TRBJ1-2; 7 positions agree with TRBD1. Germline V gene lookup returns CDR1 SQVTM and CDR2 ANQGSEA. CDR3 length: 12 amino acids. V lost 2 bases, J lost 7 bases, and 4 bases stayed unmatched. CDR3 in amino acids: CSVETGEGGYTF. CDR3 DNA sequence: TGCAGCGTTGAAACAGGGGAGGGTGGCTACACCTTC.

The chain combines TRBV28 with TRBJ2-5, with a weak D call TRBD1 (5 bases). The germline V gene encodes CDR1 MDHEN and CDR2 SYDVKM. The CDR3 totals 16 residues. The V end was cut by 1 base, the J end by 3 bases, with 15 bases between. As DNA, the CDR3 is TGTGCCAGCAGTTTATCCGTTTTTTCAGGGAAAGAGACCCAGTACTTC. This gives the protein CASSLSVFSGKETQYF.

The chain links TRBV7-8 to TRBJ1-3; the D is unclear. The germline V gene encodes CDR1 SGHVS and CDR2 FQNEAQ. This CDR3 is built from 13 residues. V was shortened by 5 bases and J by 4 bases, with 9 bases between the two germline ends. CDR3: CASSQDLGNTIYF. In nucleotides, the CDR3 is TGTGCCAGCAGCCAAGATCTGGGAAACACCATATATTTT.

This clone was detected a few times. The rearrangement joins TRBV7-9 to TRBJ2-7; the D gene is possibly TRBD1 (7 bases). The CDR3 length is 13 residues. Trimming stripped 5 bases from V and 9 bases from J, with 17 bases between. Germline CDR1 reads SEHNR; CDR2 reads FQNEAQ (reference sequence). The CDR3 DNA is TGTGCCAGCAGCCCGGGGACGGAGGGGGCGCAGTACTTC. It is translated as CASSPGTEGAQYF.

V and J are TRBV6-4 and TRBJ2-5; TRBD2 might be the D (5 bases). The CDR3 consists of 14 residues. Germline CDR1 MRHNA, CDR2 SNTAGT. V shed 8 bases and J shed 4 bases, with 17 bases lying between them. The CDR3 sequence: CASSPEGIGETQYF. The DNA for the CDR3 is TGTGCCAGCTCCCCCGAGGGTATCGGAGAGACCCAGTACTTC.

This chain joins TRBV7-9 and TRBJ2-1, with D possibly being TRBD1 or TRBD2 (5 bases each). The CDR3 is 12 residues long. Germline loops: CDR1 SEHNR, CDR2 FQNEAQ (reference sequence). Trimming removed 8 bases at V and 6 bases at J, with 11 bases between. CDR3 amino acids: CASGASSNEQFF. The CDR3, as DNA: TGTGCCAGCGGGGCTAGCAGCAATGAGCAGTTCTTC.

The chain combines TRBV5-1 with TRBJ1-5; D remains ambiguous. From germline, CDR1 is SGHRS and CDR2 YFSETQ. The CDR3 totals 15 residues. Trimming removed 4 bases at V and 5 bases at J, with 16 bases between. CDR3 residues: CASSPGPNGDQPQHF. The CDR3 DNA reads TGCGCCAGCAGCCCGGGTCCTAATGGGGATCAGCCCCAGCATTTT.

The rearrangement uses TRBV7-9 and TRBJ1-4; possibly TRBD1 for D (6 bases). Trimming shortened V by 6 bases and J by 5 bases, and 10 bases separated the two germline ends. The CDR3 length is 13 residues. Germline assignment: CDR1 SEHNR and CDR2 FQNEAQ (reference sequence). The CDR3 coding sequence is TGTGCCAGCAGAGACGGACAGAATGAAAAACTGTTTTTT. It specifies CASRDGQNEKLFF. Together with reference TRBV7-9 and TRBJ1-4, the CDR3 gives the full variable domain: DTGVSQNPRHKITKRGQNVTFRCDPISEHNRLYWYRQTLGQGPEFLTYFQNEAQLEKSRLLSDRFSAERPKGSFSTLEIQRTEQGDSAMYLCASRDGQNEKLFFGSGTQLSVL.

The V call is TRBV30, the J call TRBJ2-3; TRBD2 agrees at 10 bases. From germline, CDR1 is GTSNPN and CDR2 SVGIG (reference sequence). V dropped 1 base and J dropped 5; count of bases not matched to a gene: 12. The length of the CDR3 is 17 residues. This chain's CDR3 is CAWSGSGVAGGGDTQYF. DNA of the CDR3: TGTGCCTGGAGTGGCTCCGGGGTAGCGGGAGGCGGAGATACGCAGTATTTT.

This sequence joins TRBV5-4 and TRBJ2-3, with TRBD2 matching over 8 bases. V gave up 0 bases and J gave up 0 bases; unmatched junction bases: 6. Germline CDR1 reads SGHNT; CDR2 reads YYREEE (reference sequence). The CDR3 length is 17 residues. The CDR3 spells CASSLGGASGSTDTQYF. DNA for the CDR3: TGTGCCAGCAGCTTGGGGGGGGCTAGCGGGAGCACAGATACGCAGTATTTT.

A single count supports this clone. J is TRBJ1-5 and V is TRBV5-1; the D is unclear. This CDR3 has 14 residues. V was shortened by 0 bases and J by 7 bases, with 11 bases between the two germline ends. CDR1 and CDR2 from the germline V gene are SGHRS and YFSETQ. The CDR3 bases are TGCGCCAGCAGCTTGGGCCCAAGTGGCCAGCCCCAGCATTTT. Translation gives CASSLGPSGQPQHF.

The chain is built from TRBV18 and TRBJ2-3, with D possibly TRBD1 on 6 matching bases. The CDR3 loop spans 13 amino acids. V gave up 0 bases and J gave up 6 bases, with 7 bases separating them. Germline V gene lookup returns CDR1 KGHSH and CDR2 LQKENI. CDR3 in DNA: TGTGCCAGCTCACCACCGGGGGCTGATACGCAGTATTTT. It yields the protein CASSPPGADTQYF.

The chain uses TRBV6-6 and TRBJ2-3; 8 bases line up with TRBD1. The germline CDR1 and CDR2 sequences are MNHNY and SVGAGI (reference sequence). CDR3 length: 14 residues. J gave up 2 bases and V 6 bases, and 4 bases lay outside the gene matches. The CDR3 region is CASSRQGLTDTQYF. The CDR3 DNA is TGTGCCAGCAGCCGACAGGGGCTCACAGATACGCAGTATTTT.

The chain has TRBV7-9 and TRBJ2-1, with a tentative D call TRBD2 (6 bases). Deletions cut 5 bases from V and 5 bases from J, with 16 bases between. In germline, CDR1 is SEHNR, CDR2 FQNEAQ (reference sequence). CDR3 length equals 15 residues. CDR3 sequence (DNA): TGTGCCAGCAGCCAGGACCTAGCGAGGCACAATGAGCAGTTCTTC. Its translation: CASSQDLARHNEQFF.

The V call is TRBV5-1, the J call TRBJ2-5, with 13 positions matching TRBD2. Per the germline V gene, CDR1 is SGHRS and CDR2 is YFSETQ. The CDR3 extends over 14 amino acids. The trim removed 10 bases at V and 4 bases at J, leaving 7 bases unmatched. CDR3 protein: CASSLAGGVETQYF. The CDR3 DNA follows: TGCGCCTCTTCACTAGCGGGAGGGGTAGAGACCCAGTACTTC.

V is TRBV7-3 and J is TRBJ2-7; D call uncertain. Trimming took off 2 bases at V and 4 bases at J, with 21 bases between the two ends. Germline CDR1 SGHTA, CDR2 FQGTGA. The CDR3 loop spans 17 amino acids. For the CDR3, the DNA is TGTGCCAGCAGCTTATACAATTTGGCTGTGTGTGAGTACGAGCAGTACTTC. Translating gives CASSLYNLAVCEYEQYF.

This chain joins TRBV5-4 and TRBJ1-1; no clear D. There are 14 residues in the CDR3. The germline V gene has CDR1 SGHNT and CDR2 YYREEE (reference sequence). V was trimmed by 1 base and J by 1 base, leaving 8 bases between them. The DNA for the CDR3 is TGTGCCAGCAGCTTGTTTCGACAGAACACTGAAGCTTTCTTT. Protein sequence: CASSLFRQNTEAFF.

The chain links TRBV28 to TRBJ1-1, with D possibly TRBD1 on 5 matching bases. Germline lookup yields CDR1 MDHEN and CDR2 SYDVKM. The CDR3 loop spans 14 amino acids. Trimming stripped 6 bases from V and 1 base from J, with 12 bases between. The CDR3 coding sequence is TGTGCCAGCAGCGCAATCACAGGGAACACTGAAGCTTTCTTT. Protein product: CASSAITGNTEAFF.

The chain combines TRBV9 with TRBJ2-5, with TRBD1 identical over 7 bases. Germline CDR1 is SGDLS and CDR2 is YYNGEE. V was pared by 2 bases and J by 5 bases, with 3 bases of the junction left unmatched. The CDR3 has 13 residues. CDR3 coding DNA: TGTGCCAGCAGCGTTTTACAGGGGGAGACCCAGTACTTC. Its translation: CASSVLQGETQYF.

The chain employs TRBV7-2 and TRBJ2-1; no clear D gene. V gave up 1 base and J gave up 15 bases, with 16 bases separating them. The CDR3 loop spans 13 amino acids. CDR1 and CDR2 (germline): SGHTA, FQGNSA. CDR3 coding DNA: TGTGCCAGCAGCTTAGAGCTCGACCGATGGTGGTTCTTC. Translating gives CASSLELDRWWFF.

The chain combines TRBV6-5 with TRBJ1-2, with D perhaps matching TRBD1 (5 bases). The V gene's germline CDR1 is MNHEY and CDR2 SVGAGI. The CDR3 extends over 13 amino acids. The V end lost 6 bases, the J end lost 8 bases, and 16 bases lay between the germline ends. This chain's CDR3 is CASRPSGKGGYTF. The CDR3 DNA is TGTGCCAGCAGGCCTTCAGGGAAAGGGGGCTACACCTTC.

This chain joins TRBV28 and TRBJ1-2; D remains ambiguous. Trimming left V 3 bases short and J 2 bases short, with 7 bases between. The germline V gene encodes CDR1 MDHEN and CDR2 SYDVKM. CDR3 size: 13 residues. This CDR3 is CASSLRLNYGYTF. CDR3 DNA sequence: TGTGCCAGCAGTTTGCGTCTAAACTATGGCTACACCTTC.

The rearrangement joins TRBV28 to TRBJ1-2; D is undetermined. V lost 8 bases, J lost 5 bases, and 15 bases lay in between. The CDR3 loop spans 13 amino acids. Germline values: CDR1 MDHEN, CDR2 SYDVKM. CDR3 nucleotide sequence: TGTGCCAGCGAGAGTTCCGGGCCTTATGGCTACACCTTC. Its translation: CASESSGPYGYTF.

The rearrangement joins TRBV7-9 to TRBJ2-7, with TRBD2 matching over 11 bases. V was pared by 6 bases and J by 6 bases, with 7 bases of the junction left unmatched. CDR1 is SEHNR, CDR2 FQNEAQ, per germline (reference sequence). CDR3 length: 14 amino acids. CDR3 region: CASSAPGLAVEQYF. DNA for the CDR3: TGTGCCAGCAGTGCTCCGGGACTAGCGGTCGAGCAGTACTTC.

Comment on this clone: One end of the junction fails to match germline, which may point to a read error. The genes are TRBV2 and TRBJ2-4, with a weak D call TRBD1 (6 bases). Germline CDR1 reads SNHLY; CDR2 reads FYNNEI. The CDR3 sequence is 10 residues long. This CDR3 reads CASSEPGANF. The CDR3 DNA follows: TGTGCCAGCAGTGAACCAGGGGCGAACTTC.

This rearrangement joins TRBV4-1 to TRBJ2-2, with a tentative D call TRBD1 (6 bases). From germline, CDR1 is MGHRA and CDR2 YSYEKL. The CDR3 totals 14 residues. Trimming stripped 4 bases from V and 7 bases from J, with 13 bases between. Here the CDR3 reads CASSLQGDDGELFF. Written as DNA, the CDR3 is TGCGCCAGCAGCCTACAGGGTGATGACGGGGAGCTGTTTTTT.

The J gene is TRBJ2-2, the V gene TRBV10-3; a weak D match, TRBD1 (6 bases). Germline-derived CDR1 and CDR2 are ENHRY and SYGVKD. CDR3 length: 14 amino acids. The V end was cut by 6 bases, the J end by 1 base, with 9 bases between. The CDR3 bases are TGTGCCATCAGACAGGGCGTGAACACCGGGGAGCTGTTTTTT. It encodes CAIRQGVNTGELFF.

The chain links TRBV7-3 to TRBJ2-3; D uncertain. Trimming left V 4 bases short and J 0 bases short, with 2 bases between. The CDR3 totals 12 residues. Germline-derived CDR1 and CDR2 are SGHTA and FQGTGA. For the CDR3, the DNA is TGTGCCAGCAGCTCGAGCACAGATACGCAGTATTTT. As protein: CASSSSTDTQYF.

The rearrangement uses TRBV18 and TRBJ2-2, with 8 bases matching TRBD2. CDR3 length equals 17 residues. V trimming: 3 bases; J trimming: 0 bases; junction bases outside the gene matches: 6. Germline V gives CDR1 KGHSH, CDR2 LQKENI. The CDR3 loop is CASSPVSGRTNTGELFF. In DNA, the CDR3 is TGTGCCAGCTCACCCGTAAGCGGGAGAACGAACACCGGGGAGCTGTTTTTT.

CDR3 region: CASSESATNEKLFF. The CDR3 nucleotides are TGTGCCAGCAGCGAGTCCGCAACTAATGAAAAACTGTTTTTT. J is TRBJ1-4 and V is TRBV9; D unclear. V lost 3 bases and J 0 bases, leaving 6 bases between the germline ends. CDR3 length: 14 amino acids. Germline CDR1 reads SGDLS; CDR2 reads YYNGEE. Supplemented by reference TRBV9 and TRBJ1-4, the full variable domain reads DSGVTQTPKHLITATGQRVTLRCSPRSGDLSVYWYQQSLDQGLQFLIQYYNGEERAKGNILERFSAQQFPDLHSELNLSSLELGDSALYFCASSESATNEKLFFGSGTQLSVL.

The chain employs TRBV7-9 and TRBJ2-7; TRBD1 matches at 7 bases. The CDR3 is 15 residues long. The J segment lost 5 bases and the V segment lost 3 bases, leaving 10 bases of the junction unmatched. CDR1 and CDR2 (germline): SEHNR, FQNEAQ (reference sequence). CDR3 region: CASSLSVTGWHEQYF. CDR3 sequence (DNA): TGTGCCAGCAGCTTGAGCGTGACAGGGTGGCACGAGCAGTACTTC.